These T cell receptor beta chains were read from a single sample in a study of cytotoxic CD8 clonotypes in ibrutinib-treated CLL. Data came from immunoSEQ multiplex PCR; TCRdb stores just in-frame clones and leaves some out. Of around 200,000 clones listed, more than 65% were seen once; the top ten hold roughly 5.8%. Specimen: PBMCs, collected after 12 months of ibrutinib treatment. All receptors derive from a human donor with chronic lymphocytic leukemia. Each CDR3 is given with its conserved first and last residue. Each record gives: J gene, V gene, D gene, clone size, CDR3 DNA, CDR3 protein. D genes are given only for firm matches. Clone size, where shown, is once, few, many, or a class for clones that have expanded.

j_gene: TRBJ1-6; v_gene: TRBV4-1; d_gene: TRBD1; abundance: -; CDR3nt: TGCGCCAGCAGCTCCGGACAGGGTCGATATTCACCCCTCCACTTT; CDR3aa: CASSSGQGRYSPLHF
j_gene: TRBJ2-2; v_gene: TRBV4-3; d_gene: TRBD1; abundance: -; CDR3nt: TGCGCCTCGAGAAGGGGGCTCGGGGAGCTGTTTTTT; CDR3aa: CASRRGLGELFF
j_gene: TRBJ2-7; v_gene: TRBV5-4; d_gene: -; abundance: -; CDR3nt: TGTGCCAGCAGCCAGGGAGGCGGTGAGCAGTACTTC; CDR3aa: CASSQGGGEQYF
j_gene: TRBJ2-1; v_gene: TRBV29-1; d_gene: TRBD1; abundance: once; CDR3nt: TGCACCGCGCGTGGGGACAGGGGGCACAATGAGCAGTTCTTC; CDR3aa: CTARGDRGHNEQFF
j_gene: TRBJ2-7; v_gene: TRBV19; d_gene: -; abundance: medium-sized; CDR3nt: TGTGCCAGTAGTATCTTCGGTGAGCAGTACTTC; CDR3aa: CASSIFGEQYF
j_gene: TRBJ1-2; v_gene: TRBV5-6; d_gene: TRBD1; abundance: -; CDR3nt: TGTGCCAGCAGCTCCGACAGGGGACGTAACTATGGCTACACCTTC; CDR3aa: CASSSDRGRNYGYTF
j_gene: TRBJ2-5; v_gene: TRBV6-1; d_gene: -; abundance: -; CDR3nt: TGTGCCAGCAGTGACAAGACAGTTCAAGAGACCCAGTACTTC; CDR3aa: CASSDKTVQETQYF
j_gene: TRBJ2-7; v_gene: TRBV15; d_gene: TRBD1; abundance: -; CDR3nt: TGTGCCACCGGGGGACAGACCCTCGGCGAGCAGTACTTC; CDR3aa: CATGGQTLGEQYF
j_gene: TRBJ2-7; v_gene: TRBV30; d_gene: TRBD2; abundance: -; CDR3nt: TGTGCCTGGAATCTAGCGGGAGTGACCTACGAGCAGTACTTC; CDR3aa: CAWNLAGVTYEQYF
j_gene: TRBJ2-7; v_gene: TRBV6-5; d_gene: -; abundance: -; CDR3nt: TGTGCCAGCAGTTACGATACTAGAGCTAGGCAGTACTTC; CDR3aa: CASSYDTRARQYF
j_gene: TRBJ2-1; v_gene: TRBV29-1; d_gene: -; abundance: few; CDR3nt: TGCAGCACCCGACTAGATCGCGCTGAGCAGTTCTTC; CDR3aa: CSTRLDRAEQFF
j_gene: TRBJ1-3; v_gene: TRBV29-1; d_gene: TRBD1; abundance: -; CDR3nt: TGCAGCGGGGGACAGGGAAACACCATATATTTT; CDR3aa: CSGGQGNTIYF
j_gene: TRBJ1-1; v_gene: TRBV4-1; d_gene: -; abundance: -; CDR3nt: TGCGCCAGCAGCCAAGTCGGGGGACTGAACACTGAAGCTTTCTTT; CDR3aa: CASSQVGGLNTEAFF
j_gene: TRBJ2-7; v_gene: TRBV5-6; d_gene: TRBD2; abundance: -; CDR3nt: TGTGCCAGCAGCTCCGGGACTAGCGGCTCCTACGAGCAGTACTTC; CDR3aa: CASSSGTSGSYEQYF
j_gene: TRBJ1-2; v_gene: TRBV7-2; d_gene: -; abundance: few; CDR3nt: TGTGCCAGCAGCCGCTTACAGCAAGTCTATGGCTACACCTTC; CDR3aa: CASSRLQQVYGYTF
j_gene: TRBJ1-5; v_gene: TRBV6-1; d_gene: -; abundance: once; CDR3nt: TGTGCCAGCAGCTTCAGGGGTAGCAATCAGCCCCAGCATTTT; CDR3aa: CASSFRGSNQPQHF
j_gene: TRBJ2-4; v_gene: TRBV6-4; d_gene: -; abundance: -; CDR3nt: TGTGCCACCCTATCCCCCGAAAACATTCAGTACTTC; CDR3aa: CATLSPENIQYF